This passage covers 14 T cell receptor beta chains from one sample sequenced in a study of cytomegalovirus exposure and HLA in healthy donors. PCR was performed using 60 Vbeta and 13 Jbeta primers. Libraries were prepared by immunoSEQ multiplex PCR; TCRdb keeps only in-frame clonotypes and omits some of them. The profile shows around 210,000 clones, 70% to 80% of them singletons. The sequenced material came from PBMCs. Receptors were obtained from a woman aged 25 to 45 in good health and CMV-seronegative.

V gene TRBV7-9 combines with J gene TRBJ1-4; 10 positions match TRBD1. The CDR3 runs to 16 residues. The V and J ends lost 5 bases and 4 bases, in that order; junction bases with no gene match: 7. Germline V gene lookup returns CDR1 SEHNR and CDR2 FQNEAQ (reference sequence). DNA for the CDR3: TGTGCCAGCAGCGTCGACAGGGGGCGGGATAATGAAAAACTGTTTTTT. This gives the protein CASSVDRGRDNEKLFF.

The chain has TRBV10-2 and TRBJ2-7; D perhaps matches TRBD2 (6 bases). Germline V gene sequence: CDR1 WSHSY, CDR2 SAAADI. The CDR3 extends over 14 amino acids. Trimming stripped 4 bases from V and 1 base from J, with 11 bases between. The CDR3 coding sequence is TGCGCCAGCAGTGGTATCGGGAGTTCCTACGAGCAGTACTTC. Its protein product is CASSGIGSSYEQYF.

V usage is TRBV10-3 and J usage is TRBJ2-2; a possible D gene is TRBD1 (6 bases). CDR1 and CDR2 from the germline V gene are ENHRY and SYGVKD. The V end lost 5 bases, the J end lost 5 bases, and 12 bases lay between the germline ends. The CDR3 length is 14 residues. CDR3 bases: TGTGCCATCAGTTCATCCACAGGGACCGGGGAGCTGTTTTTT. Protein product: CAISSSTGTGELFF.

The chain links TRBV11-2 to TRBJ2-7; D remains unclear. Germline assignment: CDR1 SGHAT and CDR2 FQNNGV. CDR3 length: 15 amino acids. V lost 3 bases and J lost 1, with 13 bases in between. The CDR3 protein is CASSFSWSVSYEQYF. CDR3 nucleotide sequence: TGTGCCAGCAGCTTTTCCTGGAGCGTTTCCTACGAGCAGTACTTC.

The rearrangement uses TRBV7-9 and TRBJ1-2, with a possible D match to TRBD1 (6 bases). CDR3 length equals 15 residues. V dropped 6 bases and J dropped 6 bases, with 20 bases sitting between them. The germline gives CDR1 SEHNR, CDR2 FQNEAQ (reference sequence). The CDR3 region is CASSSNTQGTHGYTF. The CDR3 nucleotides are TGTGCCAGCAGTTCGAATACGCAGGGGACCCATGGCTACACCTTC.

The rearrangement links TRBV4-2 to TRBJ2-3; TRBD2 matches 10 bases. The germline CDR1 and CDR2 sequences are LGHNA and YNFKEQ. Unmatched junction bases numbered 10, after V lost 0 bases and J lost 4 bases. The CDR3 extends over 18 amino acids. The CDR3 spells CASSQDPSASGRADTQYF. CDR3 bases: TGTGCCAGCAGCCAAGATCCCAGCGCCAGCGGGAGGGCAGATACGCAGTATTTT.

CDR3: CATSRSLGGGSDTQYF. The CDR3 region has the DNA TGTGCCACCAGCAGATCCCTCGGGGGGGGGTCAGATACGCAGTATTTT. The gene calls are TRBV15 and TRBJ2-3, with 8 nucleotides matching TRBD2. Trimming at V came to 2 bases and at J to 4 bases, leaving 8 bases not matched to a gene. Germline values: CDR1 LNHNV, CDR2 YYDKDF (reference sequence). The length of the CDR3 is 16 residues.

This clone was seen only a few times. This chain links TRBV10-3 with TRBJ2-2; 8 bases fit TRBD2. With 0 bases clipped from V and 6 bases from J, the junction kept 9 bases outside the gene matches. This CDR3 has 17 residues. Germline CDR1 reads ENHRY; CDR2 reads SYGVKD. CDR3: CAISESFSGRSAGELFF. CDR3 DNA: TGTGCCATCAGTGAGTCGTTCAGCGGGAGATCAGCCGGGGAGCTGTTTTTT.

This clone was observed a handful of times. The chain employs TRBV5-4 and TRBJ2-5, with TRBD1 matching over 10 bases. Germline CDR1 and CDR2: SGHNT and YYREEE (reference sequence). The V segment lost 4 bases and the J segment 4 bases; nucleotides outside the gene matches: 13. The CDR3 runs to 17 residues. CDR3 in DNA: TGTGCCAGCAGCCACGACAGGGGGCTCCTTTTTCGAGAGACCCAGTACTTC. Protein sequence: CASSHDRGLLFRETQYF.

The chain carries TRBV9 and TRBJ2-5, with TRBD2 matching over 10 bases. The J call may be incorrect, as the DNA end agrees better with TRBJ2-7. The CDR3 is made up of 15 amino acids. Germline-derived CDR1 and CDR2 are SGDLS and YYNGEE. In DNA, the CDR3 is TGTGCCAGCAGCCTCACTAGCGGGACCTCCTACGAGCAGTACTTC. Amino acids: CASSLTSGTSYEQYF.

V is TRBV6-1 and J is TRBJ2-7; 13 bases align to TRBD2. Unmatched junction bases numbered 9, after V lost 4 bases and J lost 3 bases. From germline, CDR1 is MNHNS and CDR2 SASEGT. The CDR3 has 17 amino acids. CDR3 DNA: TGTGCCAGCAGTGCCGGGACTAGCGGGGTCCAAGTCTACGAGCAGTACTTC. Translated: CASSAGTSGVQVYEQYF.

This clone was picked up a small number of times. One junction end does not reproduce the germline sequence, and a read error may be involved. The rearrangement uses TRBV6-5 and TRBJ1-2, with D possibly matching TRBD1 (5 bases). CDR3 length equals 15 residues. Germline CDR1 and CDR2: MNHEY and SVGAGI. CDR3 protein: CASSYSGGTKYGYTF. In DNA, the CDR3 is TGTGCCAGCAGTTACTCGGGAGGGACTAAGTATGGCTACACCTTC.

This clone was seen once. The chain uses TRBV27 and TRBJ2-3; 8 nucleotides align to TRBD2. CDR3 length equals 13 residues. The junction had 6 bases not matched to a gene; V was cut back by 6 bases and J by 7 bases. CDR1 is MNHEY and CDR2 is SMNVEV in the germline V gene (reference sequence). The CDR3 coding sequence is TGTGCCAGCAGAACCTTAGCGGGAAATACGCAGTATTTT. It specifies CASRTLAGNTQYF.

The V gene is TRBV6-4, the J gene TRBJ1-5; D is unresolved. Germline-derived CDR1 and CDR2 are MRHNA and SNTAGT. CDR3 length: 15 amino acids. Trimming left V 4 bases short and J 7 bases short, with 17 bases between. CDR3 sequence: CASSVRGGLGQPQHF. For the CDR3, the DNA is TGTGCCAGCAGTGTCCGCGGAGGGTTGGGACAGCCCCAGCATTTT.